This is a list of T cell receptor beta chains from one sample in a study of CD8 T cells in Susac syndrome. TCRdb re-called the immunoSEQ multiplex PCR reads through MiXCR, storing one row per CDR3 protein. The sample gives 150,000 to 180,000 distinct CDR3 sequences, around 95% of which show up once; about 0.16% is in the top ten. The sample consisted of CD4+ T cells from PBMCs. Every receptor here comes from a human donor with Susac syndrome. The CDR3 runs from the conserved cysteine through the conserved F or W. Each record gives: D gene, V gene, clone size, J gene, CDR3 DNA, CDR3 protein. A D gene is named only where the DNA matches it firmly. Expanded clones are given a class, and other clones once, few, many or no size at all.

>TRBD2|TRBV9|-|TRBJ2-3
TGTGCCAGCAGCGTAGTGTCGGGGGGGCCGGATACGCAGTATTTT
CASSVVSGGPDTQYF
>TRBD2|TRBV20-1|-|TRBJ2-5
TGCAGTGCTAGAGATCTAGCGGGGGGTCAAGAGACCCAGTACTTC
CSARDLAGGQETQYF
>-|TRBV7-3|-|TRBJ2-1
TGTGCCAGCAGCTTGGGTCCCCACTCCTACAATGAGCAGTTCTTC
CASSLGPHSYNEQFF
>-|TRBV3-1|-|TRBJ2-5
TGTGCCAGCAGCCAAGATCCAGAGACCCAGTACTTC
CASSQDPETQYF
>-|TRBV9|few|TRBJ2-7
TGTGCCAGCAGCGTAGCGGCAGGTGACTACGAGCAGTACTTC
CASSVAAGDYEQYF
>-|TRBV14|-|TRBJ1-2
TGTGCCAGCAGCCAAGTCGCTCTATACTATGGCTACACCTTC
CASSQVALYYGYTF
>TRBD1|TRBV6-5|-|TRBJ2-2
TGTGCCAGCAGTTCGGGACAGGGGATGGCCGGGGAGCTGTTTTTT
CASSSGQGMAGELFF
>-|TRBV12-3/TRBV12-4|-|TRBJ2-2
TGTGCCAGCACCCCCGGGGACGGGGAGCTGTTTTTT
CASTPGDGELFF
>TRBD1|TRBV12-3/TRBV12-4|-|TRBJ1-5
TGTGCCAGCAGTTCCGGACAGGGCATTCAGCCCCAGCATTTT
CASSSGQGIQPQHF
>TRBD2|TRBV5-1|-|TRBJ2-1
TGCGCCAGCAGGGGGGGACTAGCGGAGTACAATGAGCAGTTCTTC
CASRGGLAEYNEQFF
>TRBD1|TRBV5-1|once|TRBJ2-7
TGCGCCAGCAGCTGGGGGACAGGGTGGTACGACGAGCAGTACTTC
CASSWGTGWYDEQYF
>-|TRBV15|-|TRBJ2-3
TGTGCCACCCTCCGGGGAGGCACAGATACGCAGTATTTT
CATLRGGTDTQYF
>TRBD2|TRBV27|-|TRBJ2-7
TGTGCCAGCAGTTTATACCGGGGGGGCATCTACGAGCAGTACTTC
CASSLYRGGIYEQYF
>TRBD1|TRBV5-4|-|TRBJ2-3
TGTGCCAGCAGCTTGGCCACGATTAGGACAGGGGGCGGGGATACGCAGTATTTT
CASSLATIRTGGGDTQYF
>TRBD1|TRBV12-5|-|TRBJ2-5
TGTGCTAGTGGGACAGGGGTGCAAGAGACCCAGTACTTC
CASGTGVQETQYF
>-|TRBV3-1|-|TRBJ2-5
TGTGCCAGCAGCCGAGGGGGTCTTCAGACCCAGTACTTC
CASSRGGLQTQYF
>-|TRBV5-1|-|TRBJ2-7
TGCGCCAGCAGCTTGAGGACCCCTCCAATCTACGAGCAGTACTTC
CASSLRTPPIYEQYF